This T cell receptor (beta chain) was profiled in a study of T cells in Graves' hyperthyroidism and ophthalmopathy. RNA transcripts served as the template for amplifying TCR beta CDR3 regions. TCR CDR3 regions were first amplified by RT-PCR with HTBI primers. Via MiXCR, TCRdb re-called the multiplex PCR reads, giving one row per CDR3 protein. The table lists around 450,000 distinct CDR3 sequences, approximately 14% of them singletons, with 5% to 6% in the top ten. The CDR3 extends over 17 amino acids. J lost 7 bases, V lost 6 bases, and 18 bases had no gene match. From germline, CDR1 is MGHRA and CDR2 YSYEKL.

Sequencing used blood. The origin of this receptor is a young woman with Graves' hyperthyroidism. J is TRBJ2-7 and V is TRBV4-1; 10 bases map to TRBD2. The CDR3: CASSHEPAGGGFGEQYF. DNA of the CDR3: TGCGCCAGCAGTCACGAACCAGCGGGAGGGGGTTTCGGGGAGCAGTACTTC.